This entry concerns a single T cell receptor (beta chain). Losses at the gene ends were 3 bases for V and 3 bases for J; bases not matched to a gene: 5. This CDR3 has 15 residues. Germline loops: CDR1 SGDLS, CDR2 YYNGEE. Produced via immunoSEQ multiplex PCR; TCRdb's table is partial and in-frame only. There are fewer than 130,000 clones in the sample; 70% to 80% occur only once, and more than 20% lies in the top ten. The source of the sample is a study of blood T cell repertoires in COVID-19. Study in general: Acute-phase and convalescent COVID-19 samples originated in the United States, Italy and Spain. PBMCs, B-cell-depleted T cells, or T cells provided the cDNA or gDNA that made up the material.

The chain combines TRBV9 with TRBJ1-2; 10 bases line up with TRBD1. This clonotype was obtained from a man aged 65 to 79 with active or convalescent COVID-19. Source material: peripheral blood. CDR3 residues: CASSARQGADYGYTF. Written as DNA, the CDR3 is TGTGCCAGCAGCGCACGACAGGGGGCGGACTATGGCTACACCTTC.